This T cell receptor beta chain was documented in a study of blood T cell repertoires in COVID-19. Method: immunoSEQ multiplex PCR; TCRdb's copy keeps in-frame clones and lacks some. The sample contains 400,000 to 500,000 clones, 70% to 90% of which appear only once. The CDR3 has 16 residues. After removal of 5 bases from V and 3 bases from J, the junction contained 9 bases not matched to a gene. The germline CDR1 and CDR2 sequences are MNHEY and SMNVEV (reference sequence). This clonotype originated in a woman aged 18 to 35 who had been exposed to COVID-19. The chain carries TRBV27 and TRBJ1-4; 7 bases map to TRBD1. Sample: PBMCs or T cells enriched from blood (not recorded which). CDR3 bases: TGTGCCAGCAGTCCCTACAGGGGCAGAGCTAATGAAAAACTGTTTTTT. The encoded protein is CASSPYRGRANEKLFF.